This entry describes one T cell receptor (beta chain). These data are taken from a study of blood T cell repertoires in COVID-19. The overall study: COVID-19 samples from acute and convalescent phases originated in the United States, Italy and Spain. T cells, B-cell-depleted T cells, or PBMCs supplied cDNA or gDNA.

Original data processing: Estimated nucleated cell counts came from reference gene primer amplification. Profiling relied on immunoSEQ multiplex PCR, and the TCRdb table lists in-frame clones only, not all of them. Clone size and V and J calls were adopted from that table, with D and trimming inferred from the DNA. In the table there are roughly 61,000 clones, approximately 92% of which are singletons. The CDR3 has 16 residues. Germline CDR1 reads SGHTA; CDR2 reads FQGNSA. V was pared by 8 bases and J by 5 bases, with 10 bases of the junction left unmatched. Sequencing was carried out using peripheral blood. The TCR originated in a man aged 80 or over with acute or convalescent COVID-19. This sequence joins TRBV7-2 and TRBJ2-3; TRBD2 aligns across 13 bases. The CDR3 DNA reads as TGTGCCAGCCTCAACCCCGGGACTAGCGGGGTAGATACGCAGTATTTT. Translated, it gives CASLNPGTSGVDTQYF.